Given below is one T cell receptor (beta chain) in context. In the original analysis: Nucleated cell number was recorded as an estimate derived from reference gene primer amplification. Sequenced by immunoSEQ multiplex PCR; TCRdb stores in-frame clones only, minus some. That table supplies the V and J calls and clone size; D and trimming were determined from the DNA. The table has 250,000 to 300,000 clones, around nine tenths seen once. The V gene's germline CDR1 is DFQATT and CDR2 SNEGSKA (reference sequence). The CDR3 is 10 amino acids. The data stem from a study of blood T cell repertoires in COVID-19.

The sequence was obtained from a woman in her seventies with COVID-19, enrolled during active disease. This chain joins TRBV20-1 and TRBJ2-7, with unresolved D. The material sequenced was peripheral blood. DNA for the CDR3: TGCAGCATAGGTCCCGGGGAGCAGTACTTC. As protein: CSIGPGEQYF.